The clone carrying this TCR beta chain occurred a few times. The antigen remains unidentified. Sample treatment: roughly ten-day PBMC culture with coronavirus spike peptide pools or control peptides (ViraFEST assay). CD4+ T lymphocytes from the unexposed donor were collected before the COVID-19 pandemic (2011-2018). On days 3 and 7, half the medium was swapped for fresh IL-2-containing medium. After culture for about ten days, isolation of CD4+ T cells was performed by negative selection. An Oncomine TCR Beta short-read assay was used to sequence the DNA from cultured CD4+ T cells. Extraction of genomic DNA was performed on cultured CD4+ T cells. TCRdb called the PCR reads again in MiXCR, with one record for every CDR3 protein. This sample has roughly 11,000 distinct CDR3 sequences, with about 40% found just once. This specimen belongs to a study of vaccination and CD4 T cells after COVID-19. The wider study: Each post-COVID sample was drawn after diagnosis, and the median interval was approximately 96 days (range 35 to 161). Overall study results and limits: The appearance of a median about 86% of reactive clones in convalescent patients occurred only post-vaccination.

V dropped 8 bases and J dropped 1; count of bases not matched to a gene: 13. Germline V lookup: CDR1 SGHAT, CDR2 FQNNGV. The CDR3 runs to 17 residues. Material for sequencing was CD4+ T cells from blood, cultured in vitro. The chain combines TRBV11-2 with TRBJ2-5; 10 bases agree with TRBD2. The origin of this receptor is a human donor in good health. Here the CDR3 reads CASSPLASGRRQETQYF. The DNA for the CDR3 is TGTGCCAGCTCCCCCTTGGCTAGCGGGAGACGCCAAGAGACCCAGTACTTC.